The entry that follows covers one TCR beta chain sequence. What it binds is unknown. V lost 2 bases and J lost 7, with 8 bases in between. The CDR3 has 12 residues. This entry comes from a study of T cell responses to AZD1222 COVID-19 vaccine. Study-level results: Baseline seropositives among AZD1222 recipients totaled only five or six.

Generated by immunoSEQ multiplex PCR, the TCRdb table keeps only in-frame clones and is missing some. In the table there are roughly 84,000 clones, roughly 85% of which are singletons. This receptor was obtained from an adult who received the AZD1222 COVID-19 vaccine. This specimen consisted of peripheral blood, obtained 28 days after the second AZD1222 dose. The rearrangement joins TRBV12-3 or TRBV12-4 to TRBJ1-2; D remains unclear. The CDR3 DNA sequence: TGTGCCAGCAGTTTACTCGAGGGTGGCTACACCTTC. Translating gives CASSLLEGGYTF.